These 17 T cell receptor beta chains were sequenced from one sample in a study of metastatic and nonmetastatic thyroid tumors (dated by TCRdb to 2018 to 2020). No patient had received any treatment before thyroid surgery. The library was built by means of PCR. TCRdb shows the sequencer as Illumina HiSeq 4000. The public sequencing data were trimmed at Q25 with fastp and processed into clonotypes with MiXCR by TCRdb, which kept only in-frame beta chains. Recorded for this sample are about 21,000 clones; about 18% of them occurred a single time. Around 21% of the sample belongs to the ten largest clones. The sample was blood. The receptors here all came from a male donor with papillary thyroid cancer or a benign thyroid nodule (not recorded which). Some clones in this sample may be carry-over from other donors' samples.

In the case of this clone: Other DNA sequences in this sample translate to the same CDR3. The chain joins TRBV12-3 or TRBV12-4 to TRBJ2-1; D unclear. Between the trimmed V and J ends, which lost 8 bases and 8 bases, there was a span of 16 bases. The CDR3 is 13 amino acids. The CDR3 sequence is CASEATVRDEQFF. DNA of the CDR3: TGTGCCAGCGAGGCCACAGTGCGTGATGAGCAGTTCTTC.

The chain recombines TRBV12-5 with TRBJ1-2; no reliable D call. The length of the CDR3 is 15 residues. Germline V lookup: CDR1 LGHNT, CDR2 FRNRAP. V lost 1 base to trimming and J lost 7 bases, with 16 bases between them. The chain's CDR3 is CASGLADGLIGGYTF. Here the CDR3 DNA reads TGTGCTAGTGGTTTGGCCGACGGCCTTATCGGTGGCTACACCTTC.

This clone was recorded many times. The chain links TRBV6-4 to TRBJ1-6; 8 bases align to TRBD1. The ends lost 4 bases at V and 1 base at J; junction bases unmatched: 9. Germline assignment: CDR1 MRHNA and CDR2 SNTAGT. The CDR3 covers 18 residues. CDR3 bases: TGTGCCAGCAGTGGGGGCAGGGGGCCGAGATCCTATAATTCACCCCTCCACTTT. It codes for CASSGGRGPRSYNSPLHF.

This clone appeared many times. The chain joins TRBV11-2 to TRBJ2-1; D unresolved. The germline V gene has CDR1 SGHAT and CDR2 FQNNGV. V was cut by 4 bases and J by 3 bases, with 13 bases left in between. The CDR3 is 15 residues long. The CDR3 sequence: CASSSRRSFYNEQFF. CDR3 nucleotide sequence: TGTGCCAGCAGCTCTCGACGGAGTTTCTACAATGAGCAGTTCTTC.

The chain combines TRBV30 with TRBJ2-2, with 9 bases identical to TRBD1. Per the germline V gene, CDR1 is GTSNPN and CDR2 is SVGIG (reference sequence). V lost 8 bases, J lost 7 bases, and 14 bases stayed unmatched. The CDR3 runs 15 residues. CDR3: CAGRIQGASSGELFF. CDR3 sequence (DNA): TGTGCCGGACGAATACAGGGGGCGAGTAGCGGGGAGCTGTTTTTT. Complete variable domain (other parts from reference TRBV30 and TRBJ2-2): SQTIHQWPATLVQPVGSPLSLECTVEGTSNPNLYWYRQAAGRGLQLLFYSVGIGQISSEVPQNLSASRPQDRQFILSSKKLLLSDSGFYLCAGRIQGASSGELFFGEGSRLTVL.

Ten or more counts support this clone. V and J are TRBV20-1 and TRBJ1-2; 11 bases fit TRBD1. Trimming cost V 5 bases and J 6 bases; bases outside gene matches: 8. Germline assignment: CDR1 DFQATT and CDR2 SNEGSKA (reference sequence). The length of the CDR3 is 14 residues. CDR3 nucleotide sequence: TGCAGTGCTGGACGGACAGGGGGCGCCGATGGCTACACCTTC. Amino acids: CSAGRTGGADGYTF.

V is TRBV20-1 and J is TRBJ2-2, with 9 bases aligning to TRBD1. The germline V gene encodes CDR1 DFQATT and CDR2 SNEGSKA (reference sequence). Trimming cost V 0 bases and J 6 bases; bases outside gene matches: 8. The CDR3 runs 16 residues. Written as DNA, the CDR3 is TGCAGTGCTAGAGATCAGGGACAGGGAGGTCCCGGGGAGCTGTTTTTT. It is translated as CSARDQGQGGPGELFF.

This clone was seen ten or more times. The chain carries TRBV29-1 and TRBJ1-2, with 8 nucleotides matching TRBD1. CDR3 length: 13 amino acids. J gave up 8 bases and V 0 bases, and 5 bases lay outside the gene matches. CDR1 and CDR2 from the germline V gene are SQVTM and ANQGSEA. The CDR3 coding sequence is TGCAGCGTTGAAGAACAGGGGGGCAGAGGCTACACCTTC. Residues: CSVEEQGGRGYTF.

This clone has at least ten counts. The chain carries TRBV20-1 and TRBJ2-3; 8 bases align to TRBD2. The V gene end was trimmed by 6 bases and the J gene end by 1 base; junction bases not matched to a gene: 12. The CDR3 is 16 amino acids. Germline values: CDR1 DFQATT, CDR2 SNEGSKA (reference sequence). CDR3 nucleotides: TGCAGTGCCAAGGTGGTAGCGGGATTGGGCACAGATACGCAGTATTTT. Encoded protein: CSAKVVAGLGTDTQYF.

Remarks on this clone: At one boundary the junction diverges from the germline segment, which might be a read error. J is TRBJ2-1 and V is TRBV5-1; 7 bases agree with TRBD2. Germline-derived CDR1 and CDR2 are SGHRS and YFSETQ. The CDR3 extends over 18 amino acids. The CDR3 sequence is CSSSSRKSSGAPPDEQFF. CDR3 coding DNA: TGCTCCAGCAGCTCCCGTAAATCCAGCGGGGCCCCCCCAGATGAGCAGTTCTTC. The whole variable domain, remainder taken from reference TRBV5-1 and TRBJ2-1, is KAGVTQTPRYLIKTRGQQVTLSCSPISGHRSVSWYQQTPGQGLQFLFEYFSETQRNKGNFPGRFSGRQFSNSRSEMNVSTLELGDSALYLCSSSSRKSSGAPPDEQFFGPGTRLTVL.

The rearrangement uses TRBV11-3 and TRBJ1-1; possible D gene TRBD1, 5 bases. The V gene's germline CDR1 is SGHNT and CDR2 YENEEA. V was trimmed by 4 bases and J by 1 base, leaving 7 bases between them. This CDR3 region has 13 residues. The CDR3 region has the DNA TGTGCCAGCAGCTCCAGGGAGAACACTGAAGCTTTCTTT. It codes for CASSSRENTEAFF.

This clone was counted ten times or more. The chain combines TRBV20-1 with TRBJ2-1; D not certain. This CDR3 region has 11 residues. The V and J ends lost 3 bases and 8 bases respectively, with 8 bases between them. Germline CDR1 DFQATT, CDR2 SNEGSKA (reference sequence). CDR3 sequence reads: CSASEVDEQFF. CDR3 DNA sequence: TGCAGTGCTAGTGAGGTGGATGAGCAGTTCTTC.

V gene TRBV11-2 combines with J gene TRBJ1-1; D possibly corresponds to TRBD1 (5 bases). The CDR3 sequence is 18 residues long. Deletions cut 5 bases from V and 0 bases from J, with 22 bases between. Germline V gene data show CDR1 as SGHAT and CDR2 as FQNNGV. The CDR3 region has the DNA TGTGCCAGCAGCCCTCGTGGGGCGATGGGGGGAATGAACACTGAAGCTTTCTTT. It yields the protein CASSPRGAMGGMNTEAFF.

This clone appeared many times. V gene TRBV5-1 combines with J gene TRBJ2-1; weak D call: TRBD2 (5 bases). The CDR3 sequence is 15 residues long. CDR1 and CDR2 from the germline V gene are SGHRS and YFSETQ. V was shortened by 0 bases and J by 8 bases, with 15 bases between the two germline ends. CDR3 loop: CASSLAIQRRDEQFF. The DNA of the CDR3 is TGCGCCAGCAGCTTGGCCATACAGCGGCGGGATGAGCAGTTCTTC.

This clone came up a few times. The CDR3 DNA follows: TGTGCCAGCAGTTACCTAGCGGGGGCCGCCTCCTACAATGAGCAGTTCTTC. Translating it yields CASSYLAGAASYNEQFF. V usage is TRBV6-2 or TRBV6-3 and J usage is TRBJ2-1, with 10 positions matching TRBD2. The germline CDR1 and CDR2 sequences are MNHEY and SVGEGT. This CDR3 contains 17 residues. The ends lost 2 bases at V and 0 bases at J; junction bases unmatched: 4.

The chain employs TRBV20-1 and TRBJ1-2; 10 bases are a match to TRBD1. V dropped 3 bases and J dropped 3; count of bases not matched to a gene: 7. The germline CDR1 and CDR2 sequences are DFQATT and SNEGSKA (reference sequence). This CDR3 is 15 amino acids long. CDR3 protein: CSASRTGGADYGYTF. CDR3 nucleotide sequence: TGCAGTGCTAGCAGGACAGGGGGTGCTGACTATGGCTACACCTTC.

This clone is labeled as medium-sized. The chain links TRBV12-3 or TRBV12-4 to TRBJ2-5, with 9 bases identical to TRBD1. The CDR3 length is 17 residues. The trim removed 2 bases at V and 1 base at J, leaving 8 bases unmatched. The CDR3 region has the DNA TGTGCCAGCAGTTTATCGAACCGGGACAGGGCCCAAGAGACCCAGTACTTC. It encodes CASSLSNRDRAQETQYF.